This is a list of T cell receptor beta chains from one sample in a study of blood T cell repertoires in COVID-19. Data came from immunoSEQ multiplex PCR; TCRdb stores just in-frame clones and leaves some out. The sample has over 250,000 clones, about 83% seen once. The sample comprised peripheral blood. The receptors here all came from a woman aged 45-59 years who had recovered from COVID-19. CDR3s include the opening cysteine and the closing phenylalanine or tryptophan. Each record gives: clone size, J gene, V gene, D gene, CDR3 protein, CDR3 DNA. D genes are given only for firm matches. Size tells how often a clone was seen (once, few, many) or the class of an expanded clone, and some rows leave it out.

-	TRBJ1-2	TRBV29-1	TRBD1	CSVGQGASISYGYTF	TGCAGCGTTGGACAGGGGGCCTCGATTTCCTATGGCTACACCTTC
-	TRBJ2-5	TRBV24-1	TRBD1	CATSTPTGALETQYF	TGTGCCACCAGTACTCCGACAGGGGCGTTGGAGACCCAGTACTTC
-	TRBJ2-3	TRBV19	TRBD2	CASRGLAGTDTQYF	TGTGCCAGCCGAGGACTAGCGGGAACAGATACGCAGTATTTT
-	TRBJ2-2	TRBV18	TRBD1	CASSADRGRWSGELFF	TGTGCCAGCTCAGCTGACAGGGGGCGCTGGTCCGGGGAGCTGTTTTTT
-	TRBJ1-2	TRBV27	-	CASRRGEGLYGYTF	TGTGCCAGCCGCCGGGGGGAGGGGCTCTATGGCTACACCTTC
-	TRBJ2-5	TRBV5-1	-	CASSLGQEGKETQYF	TGCGCCAGCAGCTTAGGCCAGGAGGGGAAAGAGACCCAGTACTTC
-	TRBJ2-1	TRBV7-9	TRBD1	CASKPQGIYNEQFF	TGTGCCAGTAAACCACAGGGGATCTACAATGAGCAGTTCTTC
-	TRBJ2-2	TRBV5-1	TRBD1	CASSGTGGLTGELFF	TGCGCCAGCAGCGGGACAGGGGGTTTAACCGGGGAGCTGTTTTTT
few	TRBJ2-1	TRBV5-6	-	CASSLTRRSSYNEQFF	TGTGCCAGCAGCTTGACTCGGCGGAGCTCCTACAATGAGCAGTTCTTC
-	TRBJ2-1	TRBV4-2	-	CASSPPGTGSDEQFF	TGTGCCAGCAGCCCACCAGGGACTGGGTCCGATGAGCAGTTCTTC
-	TRBJ1-2	TRBV28	TRBD1	CASSPPGQERNYGYTF	TGTGCCAGCAGCCCCCCAGGACAGGAGCGCAACTATGGCTACACCTTC
once	TRBJ1-3	TRBV9	-	CASSARVSGNTIYF	TGTGCCAGCAGCGCGAGGGTCTCTGGAAACACCATATATTTT
-	TRBJ2-5	TRBV7-9	TRBD2	CASSLARGRGTETQYF	TGTGCCAGCAGCTTAGCGCGCGGGAGGGGGACAGAGACCCAGTACTTC
-	TRBJ2-5	TRBV4-3	-	CASSQGGVAQETQYF	TGCGCCAGCAGCCAAGGGGGGGTAGCCCAAGAGACCCAGTACTTC
-	TRBJ2-7	TRBV10-1	TRBD2	CASSESVGGGGYEQYF	TGCGCCAGCAGTGAGTCGGTTGGCGGGGGGGGGTACGAGCAGTACTTC
-	TRBJ1-5	TRBV28	-	CASSLGGDAQPQHF	TGTGCCAGCAGTTTAGGGGGGGATGCTCAGCCCCAGCATTTT
-	TRBJ2-5	TRBV27	TRBD1	CASSRQGTETQYF	TGTGCCAGCAGCCGACAGGGCACGGAGACCCAGTACTTC
-	TRBJ2-3	TRBV9	TRBD2	CASSGREVAGSPVPDTQYF	TGTGCCAGCAGCGGGAGGGAAGTAGCGGGAAGTCCCGTTCCGGATACGCAGTATTTT
-	TRBJ2-3	TRBV6-1	TRBD2	CASSAPSGLEAGGSTDTQYF	TGTGCCAGCAGTGCTCCTTCGGGACTAGAGGCGGGAGGGAGCACAGATACGCAGTATTTT
-	TRBJ2-4	TRBV7-2	TRBD1	CASSLAPTGGLNIQYF	TGTGCCAGCAGCTTAGCTCCGACAGGGGGGTTGAACATTCAGTACTTC
-	TRBJ2-5	TRBV11-2	TRBD1	CASSFGDRVLETQYF	TGTGCCAGCAGCTTTGGTGACAGGGTTTTGGAGACCCAGTACTTC
-	TRBJ1-2	TRBV7-9	-	CASSFAPEGTLNYGYTF	TGTGCCAGCAGCTTCGCCCCCGAGGGGACACTTAATTATGGCTACACCTTC
-	TRBJ2-5	TRBV27	TRBD2	CASSLGAGGLQETQYF	TGTGCCAGCAGTTTGGGTGCGGGAGGGCTCCAAGAGACCCAGTACTTC
-	TRBJ1-2	TRBV27	TRBD1	CASSFSGQGVGYTF	TGTGCCAGCAGTTTCTCCGGACAGGGGGTGGGCTACACCTTC
-	TRBJ1-4	TRBV27	-	CASSLSLAGTDRPNEKLFF	TGTGCCAGCAGTTTATCACTGGCGGGCACCGACCGCCCTAATGAAAAACTGTTTTTT
-	TRBJ2-3	TRBV4-3	-	CASSQAVVGRTTDTQYF	TGCGCCAGCAGCCAAGCGGTTGTAGGGAGAACCACAGATACGCAGTATTTT
-	TRBJ1-2	TRBV5-1	TRBD1	CASRDRVHNYGYTF	TGCGCCAGCCGGGACAGGGTCCATAACTATGGCTACACCTTC
few	TRBJ2-2	TRBV18	-	CASTGTPNTGELFF	TGTGCCAGCACCGGGACACCTAACACCGGGGAGCTGTTTTTT
once	TRBJ1-1	TRBV28	-	CASSFPWTGKNTEAFF	TGTGCCAGCAGTTTTCCTTGGACTGGGAAGAACACTGAAGCTTTCTTT
few	TRBJ2-7	TRBV18	TRBD1	CASSPQQGGTYEQYF	TGTGCCAGCTCACCACAACAGGGGGGTACCTACGAGCAGTACTTC
-	TRBJ1-6	TRBV25-1	-	CASSESQGRSPLHF	TGTGCCAGCAGTGAATCACAGGGACGTTCACCCCTCCACTTT
-	TRBJ2-7	TRBV2	-	CASSLSYEQYF	TGTGCCAGCAGCCTCTCCTACGAGCAGTACTTC
-	TRBJ2-1	TRBV7-9	TRBD2	CASSISGRSYNEQFF	TGTGCCAGCAGCATAAGCGGGAGATCCTACAATGAGCAGTTCTTC
-	TRBJ1-1	TRBV28	-	CASSFGPPAEAFF	TGTGCCAGCAGTTTTGGGCCCCCAGCTGAAGCTTTCTTT
-	TRBJ2-2	TRBV3-1/TRBV3-2	-	CASSPGESNTGELFF	TGTGCCAGCAGCCCGGGGGAATCGAACACCGGGGAGCTGTTTTTT
-	TRBJ2-7	TRBV4-2	TRBD2	CASSRLAELDEQYF	TGTGCCAGCAGTAGACTAGCGGAACTCGACGAGCAGTACTTC
-	TRBJ1-4	TRBV10-3	-	CAISDGYEKLFF	TGTGCCATCAGTGACGGGTATGAAAAACTGTTTTTT
-	TRBJ1-2	TRBV25-1	-	CASSEYAGPYGYTF	TGTGCCAGCAGTGAATACGCGGGACCCTATGGCTACACCTTC
-	TRBJ2-3	TRBV27	TRBD2	CASSSRTSGTDTQYF	TGTGCCAGCAGTTCGCGGACTAGCGGCACAGATACGCAGTATTTT
few	TRBJ1-5	TRBV7-2	-	CASSLAPRNQPQHF	TGTGCCAGCAGCTTAGCTCCCAGGAATCAGCCCCAGCATTTT
few	TRBJ2-1	TRBV28	TRBD2	CASSLQPLLSGSYNEQFF	TGTGCCAGCAGTTTACAACCGTTACTAAGCGGGAGTTACAATGAGCAGTTCTTC
-	TRBJ2-2	TRBV6-5	-	CASSYGAAGELFF	TGTGCCAGCAGTTACGGGGCCGCCGGGGAGCTGTTTTTT
few	TRBJ1-1	TRBV29-1	-	CSVEQGRNTEAFF	TGCAGCGTTGAACAGGGGAGAAACACTGAAGCTTTCTTT
-	TRBJ2-2	TRBV7-8	-	CASSLGQTPGELFF	TGTGCCAGCAGCTTAGGTCAGACTCCCGGGGAGCTGTTTTTT
-	TRBJ2-4	TRBV7-2	-	CASSFVGANIQYF	TGTGCCAGCAGCTTCGTAGGGGCGAACATTCAGTACTTC
few	TRBJ1-1	TRBV19	TRBD1	CASSRTGANTEAFF	TGTGCCAGTAGTAGGACAGGGGCGAACACTGAAGCTTTCTTT
-	TRBJ1-4	TRBV28	-	CASSTPGPLDEKLFF	TGTGCCAGCAGTACCCCAGGCCCCCTTGATGAAAAACTGTTTTTT